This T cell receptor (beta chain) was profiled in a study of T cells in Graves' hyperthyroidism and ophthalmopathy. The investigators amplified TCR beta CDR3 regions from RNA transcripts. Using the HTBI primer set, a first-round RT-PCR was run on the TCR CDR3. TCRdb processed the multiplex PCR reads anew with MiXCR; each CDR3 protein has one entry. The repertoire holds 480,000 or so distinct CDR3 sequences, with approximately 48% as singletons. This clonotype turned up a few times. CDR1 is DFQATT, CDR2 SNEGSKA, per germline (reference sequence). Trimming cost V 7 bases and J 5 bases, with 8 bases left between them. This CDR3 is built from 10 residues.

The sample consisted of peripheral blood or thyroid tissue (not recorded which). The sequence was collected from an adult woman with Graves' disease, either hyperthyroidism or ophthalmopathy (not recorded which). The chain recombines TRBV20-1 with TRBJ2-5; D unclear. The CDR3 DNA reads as TGCAGTGGCATGGCGGAGACCCAGTACTTC. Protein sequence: CSGMAETQYF.